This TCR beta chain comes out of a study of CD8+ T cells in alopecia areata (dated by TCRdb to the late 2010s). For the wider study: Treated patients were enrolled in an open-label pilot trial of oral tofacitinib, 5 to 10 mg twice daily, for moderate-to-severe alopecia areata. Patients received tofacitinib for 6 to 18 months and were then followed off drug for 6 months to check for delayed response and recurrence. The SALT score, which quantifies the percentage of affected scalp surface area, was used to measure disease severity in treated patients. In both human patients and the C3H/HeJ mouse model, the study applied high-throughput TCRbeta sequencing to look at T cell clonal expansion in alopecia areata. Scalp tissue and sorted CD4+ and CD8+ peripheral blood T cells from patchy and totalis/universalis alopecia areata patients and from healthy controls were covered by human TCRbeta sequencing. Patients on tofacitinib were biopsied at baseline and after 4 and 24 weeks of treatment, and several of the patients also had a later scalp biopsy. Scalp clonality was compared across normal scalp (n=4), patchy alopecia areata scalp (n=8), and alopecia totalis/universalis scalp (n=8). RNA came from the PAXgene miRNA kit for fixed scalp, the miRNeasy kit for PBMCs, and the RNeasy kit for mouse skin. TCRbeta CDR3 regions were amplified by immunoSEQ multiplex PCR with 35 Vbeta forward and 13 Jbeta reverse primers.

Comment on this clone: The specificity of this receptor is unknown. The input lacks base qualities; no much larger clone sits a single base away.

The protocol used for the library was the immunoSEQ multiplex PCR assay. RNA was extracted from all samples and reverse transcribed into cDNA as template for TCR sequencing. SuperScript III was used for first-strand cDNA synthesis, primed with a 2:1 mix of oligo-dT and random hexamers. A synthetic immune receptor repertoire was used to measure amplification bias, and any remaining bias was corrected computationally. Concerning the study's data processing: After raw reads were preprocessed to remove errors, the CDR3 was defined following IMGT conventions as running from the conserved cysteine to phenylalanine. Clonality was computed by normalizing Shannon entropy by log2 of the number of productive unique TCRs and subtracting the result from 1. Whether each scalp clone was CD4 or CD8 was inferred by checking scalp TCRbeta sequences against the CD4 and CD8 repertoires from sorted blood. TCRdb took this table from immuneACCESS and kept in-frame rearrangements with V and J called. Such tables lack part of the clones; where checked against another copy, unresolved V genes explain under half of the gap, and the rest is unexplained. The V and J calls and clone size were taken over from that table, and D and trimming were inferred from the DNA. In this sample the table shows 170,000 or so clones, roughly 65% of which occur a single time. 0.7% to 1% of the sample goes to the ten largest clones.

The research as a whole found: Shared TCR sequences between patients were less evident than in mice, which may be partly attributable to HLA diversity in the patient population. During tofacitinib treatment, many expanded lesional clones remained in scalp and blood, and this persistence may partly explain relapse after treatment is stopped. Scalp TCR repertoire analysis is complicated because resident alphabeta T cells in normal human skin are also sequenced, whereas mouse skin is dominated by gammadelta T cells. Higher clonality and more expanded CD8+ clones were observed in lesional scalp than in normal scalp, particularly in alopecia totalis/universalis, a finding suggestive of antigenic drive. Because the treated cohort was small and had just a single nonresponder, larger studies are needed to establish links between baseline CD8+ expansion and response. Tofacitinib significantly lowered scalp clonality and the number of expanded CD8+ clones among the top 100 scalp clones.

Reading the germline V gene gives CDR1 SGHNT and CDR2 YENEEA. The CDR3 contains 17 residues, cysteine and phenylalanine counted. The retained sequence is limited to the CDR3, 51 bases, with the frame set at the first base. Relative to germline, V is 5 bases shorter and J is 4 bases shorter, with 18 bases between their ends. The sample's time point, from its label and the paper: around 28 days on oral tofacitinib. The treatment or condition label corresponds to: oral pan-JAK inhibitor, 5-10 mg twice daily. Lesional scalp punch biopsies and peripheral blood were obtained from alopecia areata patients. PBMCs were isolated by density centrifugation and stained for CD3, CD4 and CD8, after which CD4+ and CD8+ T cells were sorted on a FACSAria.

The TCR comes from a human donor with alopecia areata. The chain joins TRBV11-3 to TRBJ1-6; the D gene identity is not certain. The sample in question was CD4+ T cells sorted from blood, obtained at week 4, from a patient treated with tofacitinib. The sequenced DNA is TGTGCCAGCAGCCCCGATCAGGCACCACTTTATAATTCACCCCTCCACTTT. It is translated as CASSPDQAPLYNSPLHF.